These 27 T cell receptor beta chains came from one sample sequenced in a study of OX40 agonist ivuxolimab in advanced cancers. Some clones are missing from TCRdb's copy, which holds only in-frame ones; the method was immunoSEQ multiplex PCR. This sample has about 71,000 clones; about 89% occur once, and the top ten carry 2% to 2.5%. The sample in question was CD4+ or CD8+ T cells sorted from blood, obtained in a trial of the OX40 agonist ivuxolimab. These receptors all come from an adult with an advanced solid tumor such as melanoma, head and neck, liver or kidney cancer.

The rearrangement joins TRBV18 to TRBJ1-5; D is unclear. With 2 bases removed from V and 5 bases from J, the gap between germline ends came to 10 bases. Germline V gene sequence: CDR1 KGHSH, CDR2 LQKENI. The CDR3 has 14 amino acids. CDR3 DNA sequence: TGTGCCAGCTCACCAGGGGTAGGAGATCAGCCCCAGCATTTT. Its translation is CASSPGVGDQPQHF.

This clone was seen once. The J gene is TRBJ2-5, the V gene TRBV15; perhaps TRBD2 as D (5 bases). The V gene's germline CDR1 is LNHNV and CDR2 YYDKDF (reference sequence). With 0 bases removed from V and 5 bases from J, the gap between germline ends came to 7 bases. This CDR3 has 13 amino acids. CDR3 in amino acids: CATSRDSGETQYF. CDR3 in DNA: TGTGCCACCAGCAGAGATTCGGGGGAGACCCAGTACTTC.

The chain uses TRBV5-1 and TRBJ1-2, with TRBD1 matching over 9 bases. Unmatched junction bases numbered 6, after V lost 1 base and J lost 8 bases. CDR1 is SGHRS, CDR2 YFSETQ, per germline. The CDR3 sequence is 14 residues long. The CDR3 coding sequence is TGCGCCAGCAGCTTGTCGACAGGGGGATTGGGCTACACCTTC. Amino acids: CASSLSTGGLGYTF.

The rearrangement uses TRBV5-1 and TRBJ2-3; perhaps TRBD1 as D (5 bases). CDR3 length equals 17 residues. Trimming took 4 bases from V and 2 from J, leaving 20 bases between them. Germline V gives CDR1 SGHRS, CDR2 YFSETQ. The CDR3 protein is CASSPGWVGLNTDTQYF. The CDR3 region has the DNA TGCGCCAGCAGCCCGGGCTGGGTGGGGCTTAACACAGATACGCAGTATTTT.

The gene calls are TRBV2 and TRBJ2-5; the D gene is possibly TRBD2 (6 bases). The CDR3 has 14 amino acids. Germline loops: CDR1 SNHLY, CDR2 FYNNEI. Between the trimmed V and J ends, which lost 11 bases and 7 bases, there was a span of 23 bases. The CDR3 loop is CASTGGSGVGTQYF. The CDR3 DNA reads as TGTGCCTCAACTGGGGGGTCAGGAGTGGGGACCCAGTACTTC.

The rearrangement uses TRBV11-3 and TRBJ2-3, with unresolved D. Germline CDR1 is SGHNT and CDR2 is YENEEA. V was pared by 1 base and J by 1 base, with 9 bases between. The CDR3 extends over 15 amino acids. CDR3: CASSLGGLGTDTQYF. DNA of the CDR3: TGTGCCAGCAGCTTAGGGGGTTTGGGCACAGATACGCAGTATTTT. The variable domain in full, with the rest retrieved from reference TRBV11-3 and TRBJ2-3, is EAGVVQSPRYKIIEKKQPVAFWCNPISGHNTLYWYLQNLGQGPELLIRYENEEAVDDSQLPKDRFSAERLKGVDSTLKIQPAELGDSAVYLCASSLGGLGTDTQYFGPGTRLTVL.

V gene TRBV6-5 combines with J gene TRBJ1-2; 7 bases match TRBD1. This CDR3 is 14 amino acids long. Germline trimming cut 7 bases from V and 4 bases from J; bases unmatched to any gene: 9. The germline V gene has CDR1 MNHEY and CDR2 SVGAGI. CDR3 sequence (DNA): TGTGCCAGCAAAACAGGGGCTGGCAGCTATGGCTACACCTTC. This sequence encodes CASKTGAGSYGYTF.

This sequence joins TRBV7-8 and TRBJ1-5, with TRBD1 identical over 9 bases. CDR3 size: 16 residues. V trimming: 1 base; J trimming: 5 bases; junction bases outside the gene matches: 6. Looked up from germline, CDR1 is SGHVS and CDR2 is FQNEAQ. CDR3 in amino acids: CASSLETGGLHQPQHF. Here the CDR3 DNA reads TGTGCCAGCAGCTTAGAAACAGGGGGCCTTCATCAGCCCCAGCATTTT.

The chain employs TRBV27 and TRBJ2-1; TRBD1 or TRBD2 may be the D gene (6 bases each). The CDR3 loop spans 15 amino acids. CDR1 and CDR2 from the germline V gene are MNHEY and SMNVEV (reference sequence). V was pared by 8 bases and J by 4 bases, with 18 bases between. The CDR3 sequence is CASRGGRVVYNEQFF. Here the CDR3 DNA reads TGTGCCAGCCGTGGGGGGCGGGTTGTTTACAATGAGCAGTTCTTC.

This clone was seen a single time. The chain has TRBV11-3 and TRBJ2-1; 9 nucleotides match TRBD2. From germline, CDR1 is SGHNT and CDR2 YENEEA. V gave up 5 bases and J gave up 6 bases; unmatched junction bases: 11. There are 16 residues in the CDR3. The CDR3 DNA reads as TGTGCCAGCAGCCGAGGCGCGACTAGCGGCTCCAATGAGCAGTTCTTC. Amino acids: CASSRGATSGSNEQFF.

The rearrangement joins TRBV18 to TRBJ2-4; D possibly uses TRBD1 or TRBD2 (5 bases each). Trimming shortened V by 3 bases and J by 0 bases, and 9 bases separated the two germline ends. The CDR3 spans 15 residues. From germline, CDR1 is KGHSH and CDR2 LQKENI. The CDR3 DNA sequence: TGTGCCAGCTCACCTGGGGGAATAGCCAAAAACATTCAGTACTTC. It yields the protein CASSPGGIAKNIQYF.

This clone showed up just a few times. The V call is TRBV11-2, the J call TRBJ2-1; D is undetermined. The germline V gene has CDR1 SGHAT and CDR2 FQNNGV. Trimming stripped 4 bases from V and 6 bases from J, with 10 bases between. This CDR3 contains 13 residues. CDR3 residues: CASSSLIVNEQFF. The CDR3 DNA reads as TGTGCCAGCAGCTCGCTAATTGTCAATGAGCAGTTCTTC.

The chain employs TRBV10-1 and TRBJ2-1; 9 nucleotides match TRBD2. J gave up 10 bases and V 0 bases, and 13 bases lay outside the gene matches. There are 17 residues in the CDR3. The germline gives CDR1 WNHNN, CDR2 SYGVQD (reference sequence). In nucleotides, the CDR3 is TGCGCCAGCAGTGAGTCGACACTAGCGGGCAACTCTAGGGAGCAGTTCTTC. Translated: CASSESTLAGNSREQFF.

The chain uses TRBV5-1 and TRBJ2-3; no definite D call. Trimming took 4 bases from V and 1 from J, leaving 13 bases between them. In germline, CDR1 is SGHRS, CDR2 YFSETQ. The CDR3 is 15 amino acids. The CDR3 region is CASSQNTWGTDTQYF. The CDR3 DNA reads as TGCGCCAGCAGCCAGAACACTTGGGGCACAGATACGCAGTATTTT.

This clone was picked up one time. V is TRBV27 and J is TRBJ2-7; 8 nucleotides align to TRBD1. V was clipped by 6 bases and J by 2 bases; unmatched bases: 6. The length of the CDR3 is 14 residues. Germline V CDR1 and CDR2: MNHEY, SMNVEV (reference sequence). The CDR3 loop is CASRPVDRAYEQYF. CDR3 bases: TGTGCCAGCAGACCGGTGGACAGGGCCTACGAGCAGTACTTC.

The CDR3 coding sequence is TGTGCCAGCAGGATGGGACTAGCGGACAATGAGCAGTTCTTC. This encodes CASRMGLADNEQFF. This chain uses TRBV7-9 with TRBJ2-1; 11 bases agree with TRBD2. Germline CDR1 reads SEHNR; CDR2 reads FQNEAQ (reference sequence). The CDR3 is 14 residues long. The J segment lost 5 bases and the V segment lost 6 bases, leaving 3 bases of the junction unmatched.

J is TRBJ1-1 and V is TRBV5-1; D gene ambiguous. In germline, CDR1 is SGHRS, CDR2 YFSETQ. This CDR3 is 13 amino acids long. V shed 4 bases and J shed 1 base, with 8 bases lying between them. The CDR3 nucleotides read TGCGCCAGCAGCCGGCCCCCGAACACTGAAGCTTTCTTT. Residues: CASSRPPNTEAFF. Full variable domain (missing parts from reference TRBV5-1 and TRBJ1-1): KAGVTQTPRYLIKTRGQQVTLSCSPISGHRSVSWYQQTPGQGLQFLFEYFSETQRNKGNFPGRFSGRQFSNSRSEMNVSTLELGDSALYLCASSRPPNTEAFFGQGTRLTVV.

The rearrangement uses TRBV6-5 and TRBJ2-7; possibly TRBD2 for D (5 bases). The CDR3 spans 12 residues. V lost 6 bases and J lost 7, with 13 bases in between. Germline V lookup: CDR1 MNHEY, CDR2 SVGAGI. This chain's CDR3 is CASRSRRGEQYF. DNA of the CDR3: TGTGCCAGCAGATCAAGACGCGGGGAGCAGTACTTC.

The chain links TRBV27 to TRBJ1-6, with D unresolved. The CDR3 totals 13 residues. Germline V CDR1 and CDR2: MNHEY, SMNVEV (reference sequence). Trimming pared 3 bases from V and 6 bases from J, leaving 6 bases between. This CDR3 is CASSLTSNSPLHF. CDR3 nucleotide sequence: TGTGCCAGCAGTTTGACTAGTAATTCACCCCTCCACTTT.

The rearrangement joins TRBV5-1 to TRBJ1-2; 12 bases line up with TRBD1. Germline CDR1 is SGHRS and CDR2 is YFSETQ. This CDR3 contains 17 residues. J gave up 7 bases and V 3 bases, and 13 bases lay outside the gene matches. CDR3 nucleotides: TGCGCCAGCAGCTCCGGGACAGGGGGCGCTACGGCAAGTGGCTACACCTTC. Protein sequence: CASSSGTGGATASGYTF.

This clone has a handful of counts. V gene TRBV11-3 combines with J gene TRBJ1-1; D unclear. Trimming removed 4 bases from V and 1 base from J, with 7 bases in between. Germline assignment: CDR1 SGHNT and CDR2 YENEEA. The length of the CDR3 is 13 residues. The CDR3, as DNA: TGTGCCAGCAGCTCCAGTCAGAACACTGAAGCTTTCTTT. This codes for CASSSSQNTEAFF.

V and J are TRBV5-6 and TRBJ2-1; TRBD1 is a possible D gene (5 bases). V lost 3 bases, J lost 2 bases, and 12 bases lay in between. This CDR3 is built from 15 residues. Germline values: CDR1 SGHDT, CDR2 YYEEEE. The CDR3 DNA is TGTGCCAGCAGCTCCCTTGCGGACACCTACAATGAGCAGTTCTTC. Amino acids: CASSSLADTYNEQFF.

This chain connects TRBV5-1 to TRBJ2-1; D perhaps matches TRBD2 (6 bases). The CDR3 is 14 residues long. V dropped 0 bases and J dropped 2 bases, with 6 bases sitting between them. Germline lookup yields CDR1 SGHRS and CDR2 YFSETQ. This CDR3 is CASSLAGAYNEQFF. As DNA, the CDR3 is TGCGCCAGCAGCTTGGCGGGGGCCTACAATGAGCAGTTCTTC.

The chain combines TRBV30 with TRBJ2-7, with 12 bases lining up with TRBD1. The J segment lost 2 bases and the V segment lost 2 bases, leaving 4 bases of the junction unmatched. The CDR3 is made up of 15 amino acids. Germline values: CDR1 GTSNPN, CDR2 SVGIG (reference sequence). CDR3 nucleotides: TGTGCCTGGAGTCTGGGGACAGGGGGCCCCTACGAGCAGTACTTC. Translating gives CAWSLGTGGPYEQYF.

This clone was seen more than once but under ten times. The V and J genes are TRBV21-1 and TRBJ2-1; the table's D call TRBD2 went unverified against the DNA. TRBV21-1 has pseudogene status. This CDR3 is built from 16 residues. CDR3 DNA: TGTGCCAGCAGCGACACCGCGGGAAGCTCCTACAATGAGCAGTTCTTC. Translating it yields CASSDTAGSSYNEQFF.

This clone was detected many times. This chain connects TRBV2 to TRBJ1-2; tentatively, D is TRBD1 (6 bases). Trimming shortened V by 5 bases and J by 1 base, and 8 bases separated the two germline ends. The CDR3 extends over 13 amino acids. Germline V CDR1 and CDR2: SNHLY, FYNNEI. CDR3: CASSTDSNYGYTF. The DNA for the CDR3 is TGTGCCAGCAGTACGGACAGTAACTATGGCTACACCTTC.

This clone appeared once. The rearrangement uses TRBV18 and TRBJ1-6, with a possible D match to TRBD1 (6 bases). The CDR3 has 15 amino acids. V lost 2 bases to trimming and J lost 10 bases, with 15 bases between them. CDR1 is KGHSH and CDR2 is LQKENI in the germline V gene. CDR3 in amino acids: CASSPGIQGGSPLHF. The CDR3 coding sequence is TGTGCCAGCTCACCAGGAATACAGGGTGGCTCACCCCTCCACTTT.